One sample yielded the 28 T cell receptor beta chains listed below, sequenced in a study of neurological immune-mediated disorders. Documented time point: longitudinal time-point 1 (baseline). From the 5' RACE reads, TCRdb called clonotypes with MiXCR, one entry per CDR3 protein. Of over 55,000 distinct CDR3 sequences in the sample, roughly 10% were seen once. The specimen was PBMCs. The receptors derive from a man aged 30 to 39 in good health.

This clonotype showed up many times. The chain has TRBV20-1 and TRBJ1-1; D remains unclear. V lost 1 base, J lost 1 base, and 10 bases lay in between. The germline CDR1 and CDR2 sequences are DFQATT and SNEGSKA (reference sequence). The length of the CDR3 is 14 residues. CDR3 nucleotides: TGCAGTGCTAGAGTTCTGGGCACGAACACTGAAGCTTTCTTT. Amino acids: CSARVLGTNTEAFF.

This clonotype came up many times. The chain carries TRBV10-3 and TRBJ2-1, with a possible D match to TRBD2 (7 bases). Deletions cut 2 bases from V and 5 bases from J, with 13 bases between. The length of the CDR3 is 15 residues. Germline V gene data show CDR1 as ENHRY and CDR2 as SYGVKD. In DNA, the CDR3 is TGTGCCATCAGTGAGGGACTAGGGGGGGACAATGAGCAGTTCTTC. Its translation is CAISEGLGGDNEQFF.

At least ten counts were recorded for this clonotype. In nucleotides, the CDR3 is TGTGCCAGCAGTATCCCCGAGGGCATGGGCGAGCAGTACTTC. This gives the protein CASSIPEGMGEQYF. This chain uses TRBV7-9 with TRBJ2-7; D may be TRBD2 (5 bases). The CDR3 covers 14 residues. From germline, CDR1 is SEHNR and CDR2 FQNEAQ (reference sequence). V lost 6 bases and J lost 6, with 18 bases in between. Full variable domain (outside the CDR3, taken from reference TRBV7-9 and TRBJ2-7): DTGVSQNPRHKITKRGQNVTFRCDPISEHNRLYWYRQTLGQGPEFLTYFQNEAQLEKSRLLSDRFSAERPKGSFSTLEIQRTEQGDSAMYLCASSIPEGMGEQYFGPGTRLTVT.

This clonotype has at least ten counts. This rearrangement joins TRBV20-1 to TRBJ2-7; D unclear. Trimming cost V 3 bases and J 0 bases, with 9 bases left between them. Germline loops: CDR1 DFQATT, CDR2 SNEGSKA (reference sequence). The CDR3 is made up of 13 amino acids. CDR3 sequence reads: CSASLPPSYEQYF. The CDR3 nucleotides are TGCAGTGCTAGTCTCCCACCCTCCTACGAGCAGTACTTC.

This clonotype has a count of ten or more. The V and J genes are TRBV20-1 and TRBJ1-4; weak D call: TRBD1 (6 bases). V lost 6 bases, J lost 6 bases, and 14 bases lay in between. Germline V lookup: CDR1 DFQATT, CDR2 SNEGSKA (reference sequence). This CDR3 spans 13 amino acids. CDR3 in DNA: TGCAGTGCCAAGGGGGATCGGGATGAAAAACTGTTTTTT. Protein sequence: CSAKGDRDEKLFF.

The sample holds many counts of this clonotype. CDR3: CAISDRREGPNEQFF. DNA for the CDR3: TGTGCCATCAGTGATCGGCGGGAGGGCCCTAATGAGCAGTTCTTC. This chain joins TRBV10-3 and TRBJ2-1, with 9 bases fitting TRBD2. CDR3 length equals 15 residues. Per germline, CDR1 ENHRY and CDR2 SYGVKD. With 3 bases clipped from V and 7 bases from J, the junction kept 7 bases outside the gene matches.

In its sample, this clonotype was seen many times. This sequence joins TRBV7-9 and TRBJ1-3; D is uncertain. The CDR3 is made up of 16 amino acids. Germline V gene data show CDR1 as SEHNR and CDR2 as FQNEAQ (reference sequence). Between the trimmed V and J ends, which lost 4 bases and 0 bases, there was a span of 13 bases. CDR3 sequence: CASSSRAKSSGNTIYF. The CDR3 DNA is TGTGCCAGCAGCTCCCGGGCAAAGAGCTCTGGAAACACCATATATTTT.

This clonotype was observed many times. The V gene is TRBV21-1, the J gene TRBJ2-1; the D segment call TRBD2 is taken from the table without a DNA check. TRBV21-1 is termed a pseudogene. The CDR3 runs to 20 residues. In DNA form, the CDR3 reads TGTGCCAGCAGCAAACATCGGGGCTCTAGCGGACGTCTGGACTACAATGAGCAGTTCTTC. As protein: CASSKHRGSSGRLDYNEQFF.

This clonotype was found a few times. The genes are TRBV20-1 and TRBJ2-4, with 7 bases lining up with TRBD1. CDR3 length: 14 residues. The germline CDR1 and CDR2 sequences are DFQATT and SNEGSKA (reference sequence). V lost 1 base to trimming and J lost 8 bases; unmatched junction nucleotides: 8. The CDR3 is CSARGLGGRDIQYF. DNA of the CDR3: TGCAGTGCTAGAGGCTTAGGGGGCAGGGACATTCAGTACTTC.

This clonotype was recorded many times. This rearrangement joins TRBV5-1 to TRBJ2-3, with a tentative D call TRBD2 (5 bases). The CDR3 is 14 amino acids. V shed 2 bases and J shed 6 bases, with 13 bases lying between them. Germline lookup yields CDR1 SGHRS and CDR2 YFSETQ. The CDR3 nucleotides are TGCGCCAGCAGCTTCCAGGACTTCCACGATACGCAGTATTTT. Amino acid sequence: CASSFQDFHDTQYF.

This clonotype was observed many times. V is TRBV12-3 or TRBV12-4 and J is TRBJ1-3; D remains ambiguous. The CDR3 is 14 amino acids. Trimming removed 3 bases at V and 0 bases at J, with 6 bases between. CDR3 in amino acids: CASSFGSSGNTIYF. CDR3 nucleotides: TGTGCCAGCAGTTTCGGGAGCTCTGGAAACACCATATATTTT.

This clonotype was detected many times. The rearrangement uses TRBV27 and TRBJ1-2; 9 bases are a match to TRBD1. This CDR3 is 13 amino acids long. The V gene end was trimmed by 8 bases and the J gene end by 8 bases; junction bases not matched to a gene: 9. Germline V gives CDR1 MNHEY, CDR2 SMNVEV (reference sequence). The chain's CDR3 is CASSTRTGDGYTF. CDR3 nucleotide sequence: TGTGCCAGCTCGACCAGGACAGGGGACGGCTACACCTTC.

The sample holds many counts of this clonotype. This chain connects TRBV20-1 to TRBJ2-1; 7 nucleotides agree with TRBD2. CDR1 is DFQATT and CDR2 is SNEGSKA in the germline V gene (reference sequence). This CDR3 spans 14 amino acids. J lost 0 bases, V lost 6 bases, and 5 bases had no gene match. CDR3 coding DNA: TGCAGTGCCCGGGACTACATCTCCTACAATGAGCAGTTCTTC. It codes for CSARDYISYNEQFF.

In this sample, this clonotype turned up many times. The chain uses TRBV5-1 and TRBJ2-1, with D possibly being TRBD1 or TRBD2 (6 bases each). The CDR3 has 13 amino acids. The germline V gene encodes CDR1 SGHRS and CDR2 YFSETQ. The ends were cut back, 6 bases at V and 5 bases at J, with 12 bases in the middle. CDR3 loop: CASTIGGNNEQFF. As DNA, the CDR3 is TGCGCCAGCACCATAGGGGGGAACAATGAGCAGTTCTTC. Variable domain in full (rest from reference TRBV5-1 and TRBJ2-1): KAGVTQTPRYLIKTRGQQVTLSCSPISGHRSVSWYQQTPGQGLQFLFEYFSETQRNKGNFPGRFSGRQFSNSRSEMNVSTLELGDSALYLCASTIGGNNEQFFGPGTRLTVL.

At least ten counts were recorded for this clonotype. J is TRBJ2-3 and V is TRBV27; unclear D gene. Germline V gene data show CDR1 as MNHEY and CDR2 as SMNVEV (reference sequence). CDR3 length: 14 amino acids. The V and J ends lost 0 bases and 0 bases respectively, with 4 bases between them. The CDR3 sequence is CASSLSASTDTQYF. DNA of the CDR3: TGTGCCAGCAGTTTATCGGCAAGCACAGATACGCAGTATTTT.

Many counts were recorded for this clonotype. V usage is TRBV27 and J usage is TRBJ2-6; a possible D gene is TRBD2 (5 bases). The CDR3 extends over 16 amino acids. Trimming left V 3 bases short and J 0 bases short, with 9 bases between. Germline CDR1 is MNHEY and CDR2 is SMNVEV (reference sequence). The CDR3 nucleotides are TGTGCCAGCAGTTTTATCGCGGGCTCTGGGGCCAACGTCCTGACTTTC. It yields the protein CASSFIAGSGANVLTF.

A note on this clonotype: A read error is possible here, since a much larger clone lies one base away. This sequence joins TRBV6-5 and TRBJ2-7; D not resolved. Germline loops: CDR1 MNHEY, CDR2 SVGAGI. Trimming stripped 2 bases from V and 2 bases from J, with 13 bases between. The CDR3 is 15 amino acids. CDR3 sequence: CASSYPNVATYEQYF. The CDR3 nucleotides are TGTGCCAGCAGTTACCCGAACGTCGCAACCTACGAGCAGTACTTC.

This clonotype was picked up many times. The chain carries TRBV12-3 or TRBV12-4 and TRBJ2-3; 8 positions agree with TRBD2. CDR3 length: 16 amino acids. The V segment lost 6 bases and the J segment 0 bases; nucleotides outside the gene matches: 8. The DNA of the CDR3 is TGTGCCAGCAGCTTACTAGCGGACTACAGCACAGATACGCAGTATTTT. It yields the protein CASSLLADYSTDTQYF.

This clonotype was observed at least ten times. This chain's CDR3 is CASPGSVYEQYF. CDR3 DNA: TGCGCCAGCCCAGGTTCCGTCTACGAGCAGTACTTC. The chain has TRBV5-1 and TRBJ2-7; unclear D gene. With 7 bases removed from V and 3 bases from J, the gap between germline ends came to 11 bases. Germline V gives CDR1 SGHRS, CDR2 YFSETQ. The length of the CDR3 is 12 residues.

This clonotype has at least ten counts. V is TRBV3-1 and J is TRBJ2-7; possibly TRBD1 for D (6 bases). The CDR3 has 13 residues. Trimming stripped 4 bases from V and 4 bases from J, with 11 bases between. Germline V gene lookup returns CDR1 LGHDT and CDR2 YNNKEL (reference sequence). In DNA, the CDR3 is TGTGCCAGCAGCCGCAATACAGGGTACGAGCAGTACTTC. Its protein is CASSRNTGYEQYF.

This clonotype was seen many times. CDR3 sequence (DNA): TGTGCCAGCAGTCAACAGGGCAGCACCTACAATGAGCAGTTCTTC. Residues: CASSQQGSTYNEQFF. The chain links TRBV12-3 or TRBV12-4 to TRBJ2-1, with D possibly being TRBD1 (6 bases). The V and J ends lost 5 bases and 2 bases respectively, with 13 bases between them. The CDR3 runs to 15 residues.

This clonotype appeared many times. The rearrangement links TRBV21-1 to TRBJ2-4. TRBV21-1 is a pseudogene locus. This CDR3 has 16 residues. In nucleotides, the CDR3 is TGTGCCAGCAGCAAGAGTCTGGGGTGGGCCAAAAACATTCAGTACTTC. This translates into CASSKSLGWAKNIQYF.

The table lists this clonotype with many counts. V gene TRBV6-1 combines with J gene TRBJ2-3; 15 bases fit TRBD2. The V and J ends lost 6 bases and 3 bases, in that order; junction bases with no gene match: 13. Germline V CDR1 and CDR2: MNHNS, SASEGT. The CDR3 length is 19 residues. The chain's CDR3 is CASSLFRTSGRGRTDTQYF. The CDR3 DNA follows: TGTGCCAGCAGCCTTTTTCGGACTAGCGGGAGGGGGAGGACAGATACGCAGTATTTT.

This clonotype came up many times. DNA of the CDR3: TGTGCCAGCGGGCGGGCCCTCTCCTACGAGCAGTACTTC. As protein: CASGRALSYEQYF. This chain connects TRBV7-8 to TRBJ2-7, with D perhaps TRBD2 (5 bases). The CDR3 spans 13 residues. Deletions cut 8 bases from V and 0 bases from J, with 11 bases between. Per germline, CDR1 SGHVS and CDR2 FQNEAQ.

This clonotype was counted at least ten times. This chain uses TRBV5-1 with TRBJ2-5; 8 nucleotides agree with TRBD2. The V gene end was trimmed by 3 bases and the J gene end by 4 bases; junction bases not matched to a gene: 5. Per germline, CDR1 SGHRS and CDR2 YFSETQ. This CDR3 contains 14 residues. CDR3: CASSWGLGGETQYF. The CDR3 region has the DNA TGCGCCAGCAGCTGGGGACTAGGGGGAGAGACCCAGTACTTC. Full variable domain (outside the CDR3, taken from reference TRBV5-1 and TRBJ2-5): KAGVTQTPRYLIKTRGQQVTLSCSPISGHRSVSWYQQTPGQGLQFLFEYFSETQRNKGNFPGRFSGRQFSNSRSEMNVSTLELGDSALYLCASSWGLGGETQYFGPGTRLLVL.

This clonotype was seen many times. The chain carries TRBV29-1 and TRBJ2-7; a weak D match, TRBD1 (5 bases). Germline V lookup: CDR1 SQVTM, CDR2 ANQGSEA. This CDR3 is built from 13 residues. Trimming took off 3 bases at V and 6 bases at J, with 15 bases between the two ends. The CDR3 DNA follows: TGCAGCGTTGATCAGGGATCCCCGGGCGAGCAGTACTTC. Its translation: CSVDQGSPGEQYF.

This clonotype came up many times. The genes are TRBV29-1 and TRBJ2-7; 9 nucleotides agree with TRBD2. From germline, CDR1 is SQVTM and CDR2 ANQGSEA. V shed 7 bases and J 0 bases; nucleotides not matched to a gene: 1. The CDR3 covers 12 residues. The CDR3 DNA sequence: TGCAGCGGTAGCGGGAGCTCCTACGAGCAGTACTTC. Translation: CSGSGSSYEQYF.

This clonotype has at least ten counts. The CDR3 nucleotides read TGCAGCGTTGAAATCGGGAACACTGAAGCTTTCTTT. This sequence encodes CSVEIGNTEAFF. This sequence joins TRBV29-1 and TRBJ1-1; D is uncertain. The CDR3 runs 12 residues. With 2 bases removed from V and 1 base from J, the gap between germline ends came to 5 bases. CDR1 is SQVTM, CDR2 ANQGSEA, per germline.